This TCR beta chain was recorded in a study of Graves' ophthalmopathy and Graves' hyperthyroidism. Amplified TCR beta CDR3 regions were obtained using RNA transcripts as template. First-round RT-PCR employed HTBI primers, with a second-round multiplex PCR after it. TCRdb re-analysed the multiplex PCR reads in MiXCR, keeping a single row per CDR3 protein. The data show 200,000 to 250,000 distinct CDR3 sequences, with about 22% seen just once and 35% to 55% held by the top ten. Ten or more counts support this clonotype. The germline V gene has CDR1 KGHSH and CDR2 LQKENI. This CDR3 comprises 13 residues. Deletions cut 4 bases from V and 1 base from J, with 7 bases between.

Sequencing was done on a sample of peripheral blood. This chain joins TRBV18 and TRBJ1-2; D is unclear. The source of this sequence is a woman aged 50 to 60 with Graves' ophthalmopathy. CDR3 loop: CASSLWVNYGYTF. In DNA, the CDR3 is TGTGCCAGCTCACTGTGGGTTAACTATGGCTACACCTTC.